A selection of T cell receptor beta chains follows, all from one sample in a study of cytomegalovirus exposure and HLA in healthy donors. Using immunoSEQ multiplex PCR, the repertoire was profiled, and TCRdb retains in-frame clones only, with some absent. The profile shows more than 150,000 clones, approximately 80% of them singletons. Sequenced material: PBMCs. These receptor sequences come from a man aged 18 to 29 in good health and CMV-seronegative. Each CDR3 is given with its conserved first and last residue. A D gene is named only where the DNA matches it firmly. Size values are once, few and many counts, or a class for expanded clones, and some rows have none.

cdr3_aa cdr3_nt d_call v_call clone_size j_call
CASRSRRDTPPEQYF TGTGCCAGCAGATCACGCCGGGACACACCCCCCGAGCAGTACTTC NA TRBV6-1 NA TRBJ2-7
CASSYVISGGAGDEQFF TGTGCCAGCAGTTATGTGATTAGCGGGGGGGCTGGGGATGAGCAGTTCTTC TRBD2 TRBV6-9 NA TRBJ2-1
CASSQTGTDGYTF TGTGCCAGCAGCCAGACAGGGACTGATGGCTACACCTTC TRBD1 TRBV9 NA TRBJ1-2
CASSPGWTGEEKLFF TGCGCCAGCAGCCCGGGCTGGACAGGGGAGGAAAAACTGTTTTTT TRBD1 TRBV5-1 NA TRBJ1-4
CASSQEWASGNTIYF TGCGCCAGCAGCCAAGAATGGGCCTCTGGAAACACCATATATTTT NA TRBV4-1 few TRBJ1-3
CASSYEKGLSAFF TGTGCCAGCAGTTACGAAAAGGGGCTGTCAGCTTTCTTT NA TRBV6-6 NA TRBJ1-1
CASSVAGTSGSLEQFF TGTGCCAGCAGCGTAGCGGGGACTAGCGGGAGTCTTGAGCAGTTCTTC TRBD2 TRBV9 NA TRBJ2-1
CASSIAGQYGYTF TGTGCCAGTAGTATAGCTGGGCAGTATGGCTACACCTTC NA TRBV19 NA TRBJ1-2
CASIRTGASDQPQHF TGTGCCAGCATTCGGACAGGAGCGTCGGATCAGCCCCAGCATTTT TRBD1 TRBV6-5 NA TRBJ1-5
CASSSGTSGDYEQYF TGTGCCAGCAGCTCCGGGACTAGCGGAGATTACGAGCAGTACTTC TRBD2 TRBV7-9 few TRBJ2-7
CASSEEGPGELFF TGTGCCAGCAGTGAGGAGGGCCCCGGGGAGCTGTTTTTT NA TRBV2 NA TRBJ2-2
CASSPFPRDNTEAFF TGTGCCAGCTCCCCATTTCCCAGGGATAACACTGAAGCTTTCTTT NA TRBV18 NA TRBJ1-1
CASSPTPGQGDGNTIYF TGTGCCAGCAGCCCCACTCCGGGACAGGGAGATGGAAACACCATATATTTT TRBD1 TRBV5-4 NA TRBJ1-3
CSASQANEQFF TGCAGTGCTAGCCAGGCCAATGAGCAGTTCTTC NA TRBV20-1 NA TRBJ2-1
CASSSSTDSSSYNEQFF TGTGCCAGCAGTTCCTCAACCGACTCAAGCTCCTACAATGAGCAGTTCTTC NA TRBV27 NA TRBJ2-1
CARRGCGRRHF TGTGCCAGAAGAGGCTGTGGCCGCAGGCATTTT NA TRBV7-4 NA TRBJ1-5
CASSSSGGTDTQYF TGTGCCAGCAGTAGTAGCGGGGGCACAGATACGCAGTATTTT TRBD2 TRBV6-4 NA TRBJ2-3
CASSDGQGRNTEAFF TGTGCCAGCAGTGACGGTCAGGGGCGGAACACTGAAGCTTTCTTT NA TRBV2 NA TRBJ1-1
CASSEAAGGGLFF TGTGCCAGCAGCGAGGCAGCGGGAGGTGGGTTGTTCTTC TRBD2 TRBV7-3 few TRBJ2-1
CATAAGGREVETQYF TGTGCCACGGCGGCGGGGGGCCGCGAAGTGGAGACCCAGTACTTC TRBD2 TRBV2 NA TRBJ2-5
CASSPGPRVLSDAEAFF TGTGCCAGCTCACCCGGTCCCAGGGTGTTATCCGACGCTGAAGCTTTCTTT NA TRBV18 NA TRBJ1-1
CASSLATGTGIQPQHF TGTGCCAGCAGCTTGGCCACCGGGACAGGGATTCAGCCCCAGCATTTT TRBD1 TRBV5-6 NA TRBJ1-5
CASSTTSGEQFF TGTGCCAGTAGCACTACTAGCGGTGAGCAGTTCTTC TRBD2 TRBV19 NA TRBJ2-1
CASKKDGSSYNEQFF TGCGCCAGCAAAAAAGACGGGAGCTCCTACAATGAGCAGTTCTTC NA TRBV5-1 NA TRBJ2-1
CAWRDGAPRGNQPQHF TGTGCCTGGAGGGACGGAGCCCCCAGGGGCAATCAGCCCCAGCATTTT NA TRBV30 NA TRBJ1-5
CAISDPDRGQTNEKLFF TGTGCCATCAGTGACCCCGACAGGGGTCAAACTAATGAAAAACTGTTTTTT TRBD1 TRBV10-3 NA TRBJ1-4
CASSPPYSGPGTQYF TGTGCCAGCTCACCACCTTATAGCGGGCCCGGAACCCAGTACTTC TRBD2 TRBV18 NA TRBJ2-5
CSPLIRGSADTQYF TGCAGCCCCCTGATTAGGGGGTCCGCAGATACGCAGTATTTT NA TRBV29-1 NA TRBJ2-3
CASSPQGVQETQYF TGTGCCAGCAGCCCACAGGGTGTACAAGAGACCCAGTACTTC NA TRBV11-2 NA TRBJ2-5
CASSPDIYTQYF TGTGCCAGCAGCCCGGACATCTATACGCAGTATTTT NA TRBV11-2 NA TRBJ2-3
CASSSPGGISYNEQFF TGTGCCAGCAGCTCCCCGGGAGGTATTTCCTACAATGAGCAGTTCTTC TRBD2 TRBV11-1 few TRBJ2-1
CASGGASGNTIYF TGTGCCAGTGGGGGGGCCTCTGGAAACACCATATATTTT NA TRBV19 NA TRBJ1-3
CASSVGAGGGDTQYF TGTGCCAGCAGCGTAGGCGCGGGAGGAGGGGATACGCAGTATTTT TRBD2 TRBV9 NA TRBJ2-3
CASSYDDYFYTF TGTGCCAGCAGCTACGACGACTATTTCTACACCTTC NA TRBV5-6 NA TRBJ1-2
CASSASGLAGSSYEQYF TGTGCCAGCAGTGCCTCGGGACTAGCGGGAAGCTCCTACGAGCAGTACTTC TRBD2 TRBV28 NA TRBJ2-7
CASSPRQGAVEAFF TGTGCCAGCAGCCCCCGACAGGGGGCGGTTGAAGCTTTCTTT TRBD1 TRBV13 NA TRBJ1-1
CASSTGQGANTGELFF TGCGCCAGCAGCACAGGACAGGGGGCAAACACCGGGGAGCTGTTTTTT TRBD1 TRBV5-1 NA TRBJ2-2
CAWSEGAGNQPQHF TGTGCCTGGAGCGAAGGGGCAGGCAATCAGCCCCAGCATTTT NA TRBV30 few TRBJ1-5
CASSPGTVNTGELFF TGTGCCAGCAGCCCCGGGACAGTCAACACCGGGGAGCTGTTTTTT TRBD1 TRBV7-6 NA TRBJ2-2
CASSQGSNTGELFF TGTGCCAGCAGTCAGGGATCGAACACCGGGGAGCTGTTTTTT NA TRBV7-3 NA TRBJ2-2
CASSAPRSSGMRGRETQYF TGTGCCAGCAGCGCCCCCAGGTCATCGGGAATGCGGGGGAGAGAGACCCAGTACTTC TRBD2 TRBV7-9 once TRBJ2-5
CASRSSTDTQYF TGTGCCAGCAGGTCTAGCACAGATACGCAGTATTTT NA TRBV28 NA TRBJ2-3
CASSYRIGQGGYEQYF TGTGCCAGCAGTTATAGAATAGGACAGGGAGGCTACGAGCAGTACTTC TRBD1 TRBV11-2 NA TRBJ2-7
CASRGTGGFTEAFF TGTGCCAGCAGGGGGACAGGGGGATTTACTGAAGCTTTCTTT TRBD1 TRBV6-5 few TRBJ1-1
CASRHTGDLEPYNSPLHF TGTGCCAGCAGACACACAGGGGACTTGGAGCCCTATAATTCACCCCTCCACTTT TRBD1 TRBV6-9 NA TRBJ1-6